The source of this T cell receptor beta chain is a study of blood T cell repertoires in COVID-19. Study overall: Sample material is recorded as cDNA or gDNA derived from T cells, B-cell-depleted T cells, or PBMCs.

Method: immunoSEQ multiplex PCR; TCRdb's copy keeps in-frame clones and lacks some. The table includes about 150,000 clones, over 80% detected once. The germline V gene encodes CDR1 MNHEY and CDR2 SVGEGT. V lost 5 bases, J lost 9 bases, and 18 bases lay in between. CDR3 length equals 14 residues. The rearrangement uses TRBV6-2 or TRBV6-3 and TRBJ2-3; weak D call: TRBD1 (6 bases). The TCR sequence derives from a man in his sixties or seventies who had been exposed to COVID-19. Sequences were obtained from PBMCs or T cells enriched from blood (not recorded which). The CDR3, as DNA: TGTGCCAGCAGTCATTCCGGGACACCAGGGACGCAGTATTTT. This codes for CASSHSGTPGTQYF.